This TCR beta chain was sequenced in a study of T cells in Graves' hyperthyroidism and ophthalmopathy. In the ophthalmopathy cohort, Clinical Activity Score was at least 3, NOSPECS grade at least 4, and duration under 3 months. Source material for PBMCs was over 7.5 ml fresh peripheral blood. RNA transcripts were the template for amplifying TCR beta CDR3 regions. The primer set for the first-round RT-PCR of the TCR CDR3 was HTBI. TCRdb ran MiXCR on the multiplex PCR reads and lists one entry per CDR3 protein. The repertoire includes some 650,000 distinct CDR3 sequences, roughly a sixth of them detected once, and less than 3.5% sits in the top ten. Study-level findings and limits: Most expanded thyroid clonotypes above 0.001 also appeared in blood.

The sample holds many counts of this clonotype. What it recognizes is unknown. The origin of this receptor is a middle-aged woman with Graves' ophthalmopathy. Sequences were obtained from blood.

Here the CDR3 reads CSASGWVNEQFF. The CDR3 nucleotides read TGCAGTGCTAGTGGCTGGGTTAATGAGCAGTTCTTC. J is TRBJ2-1 and V is TRBV20-1; D not resolved. The V gene's germline CDR1 is DFQATT and CDR2 SNEGSKA (reference sequence). Trimming stripped 3 bases from V and 7 bases from J, with 10 bases between. There are 12 residues in the CDR3.